This is a list of T cell receptor beta chains from one sample in a study of regulatory T cells in long-lasting Graves disease. TCRdb called the multiplex PCR reads again in MiXCR, with one record for every CDR3 protein. The sample includes some 450,000 distinct CDR3 sequences, 23% of them seen just once. The material was peripheral blood mononuclear cells (PBMCs), obtained when the disease was refractory, from a patient treated with antithyroid drugs. These receptors originate from a female donor with Graves disease. Both conserved end residues are part of each CDR3. Each record gives: clone size, V gene, J gene, D gene, CDR3 protein, CDR3 DNA. The D gene is left open where the match is weak. Rows may omit the clone size; those that give it use once, few, many or a size class.

many	TRBV2	TRBJ2-7	-	CASSGSLGGEQYF	TGTGCCAGCAGCGGGTCTCTTGGGGGGGAGCAGTACTTC
-	TRBV19	TRBJ1-4	-	CASTYTLGGRKEKLFF	TGTGCCAGTACCTATACCCTGGGGGGGCGGAAAGAAAAACTGTTTTTT
many	TRBV11-2	TRBJ2-5	-	CASSLNLASGKETQYF	TGTGCCAGCAGCTTAAATCTAGCGAGCGGCAAAGAGACCCAGTACTTC
many	TRBV12-3/TRBV12-4	TRBJ2-2	-	CASSLGGRGTGELFF	TGTGCCAGCAGCTTAGGAGGTCGTGGCACCGGGGAGCTGTTTTTT
-	TRBV19	TRBJ1-5	-	CASEKRENSNQPQHF	TGTGCCAGTGAAAAGAGGGAGAATAGCAATCAGCCCCAGCATTTT
-	TRBV12-3/TRBV12-4	TRBJ2-7	-	CASKSAPSSYEQYF	TGTGCCAGCAAATCAGCGCCGAGCTCCTACGAGCAGTACTTC
many	TRBV28	TRBJ1-5	-	CASSLEGLRQPQHF	TGTGCCAGCAGTTTGGAGGGGTTAAGGCAGCCCCAGCATTTT
-	TRBV2	TRBJ2-1	-	CASSVGGTSYNEQFF	TGTGCCAGCAGTGTTGGCGGGACCTCCTACAATGAGCAGTTCTTC
-	TRBV12-3/TRBV12-4	TRBJ2-1	-	CASSRLGRLAVDEQFF	TGTGCCAGCAGTCGATTGGGACGGCTGGCGGTGGATGAGCAGTTCTTC
few	TRBV5-6	TRBJ2-4	-	CASSLGVSEAKNIQYF	TGTGCCAGCAGCTTGGGGGTTAGTGAGGCCAAAAACATTCAGTACTTC
-	TRBV30	TRBJ2-2	TRBD2	CAYKTSGQVTGELFF	TGTGCCTACAAGACTAGCGGGCAGGTCACCGGGGAGCTGTTTTTT
many	TRBV6-5	TRBJ1-3	-	CASSYDRLGNTIYF	TGTGCCAGCAGTTACGACAGATTAGGAAACACCATATATTTT
few	TRBV20-1	TRBJ2-2	-	CSADRDTGELFF	TGCAGTGCTGACAGAGACACCGGGGAGCTGTTTTTT
-	TRBV6-1	TRBJ1-1	TRBD1	CASSRRTGFFVDTEAFF	TGTGCCAGCAGCCGAAGGACAGGGTTCTTCGTGGACACTGAAGCTTTCTTT
many	TRBV7-9	TRBJ2-7	TRBD2	CASSSPPSGRSYEQYF	TGTGCCAGCAGCTCCCCGCCTAGCGGGAGATCCTACGAGCAGTACTTC
few	TRBV11-3	TRBJ2-2	-	CASSSQGGPGELFF	TGTGCCAGCAGCTCACAGGGAGGTCCCGGGGAGCTGTTTTTT
once	TRBV12-5	TRBJ2-1	TRBD1	CASGSPGQGGNEQFF	TGTGCTAGTGGTTCTCCGGGACAGGGAGGCAATGAGCAGTTCTTC
-	TRBV2	TRBJ2-1	-	CASQKGGPEKMFF	TGTGCCAGCCAGAAAGGGGGTCCCGAGAAAATGTTCTTC
many	TRBV12-3/TRBV12-4	TRBJ2-2	TRBD1	CASSLDGQGNTGELFF	TGTGCCAGCAGTTTAGATGGACAGGGGAACACCGGGGAGCTGTTTTTT
few	TRBV20-1	TRBJ1-5	-	CSARSGVGQPQHF	TGCAGTGCTAGGTCGGGTGTTGGGCAGCCCCAGCATTTT
-	TRBV6-5	TRBJ1-5	-	CASSYSIDSFGRSNQPQHF	TGTGCCAGCAGTTACTCGATTGATTCATTTGGACGGAGCAATCAGCCCCAGCATTTT
many	TRBV28	TRBJ1-5	-	CASMGQNNQPQHF	TGTGCCAGCATGGGTCAGAACAATCAGCCCCAGCATTTT
many	TRBV24-1	TRBJ2-5	-	CATSDVRETQYF	TGTGCCACCAGTGATGTCCGGGAGACCCAGTACTTC
-	TRBV18	TRBJ1-1	TRBD1	CASSLVPTGVDTEAFF	TGTGCCAGCTCACTCGTACCCACAGGGGTGGACACTGAAGCTTTCTTT
-	TRBV7-9	TRBJ1-2	-	CASSIHTGDYGYTF	TGTGCCAGCAGCATACACACAGGAGACTATGGCTACACCTTC
few	TRBV2	TRBJ1-6	-	CASSSGVRSPLHF	TGTGCCAGCAGCTCCGGGGTCCGCTCACCCCTCCACTTT
-	TRBV5-6	TRBJ2-7	-	CASSLVEPTTVYEQYF	TGTGCCAGCAGCTTGGTAGAGCCCACGACCGTCTACGAGCAGTACTTC
-	TRBV4-3	TRBJ1-2	-	CASSQERSGTRDGITFF	TGCGCCAGCAGCCAAGAGAGATCGGGTACCCGGGACGGAATCACTTTCTTC
many	TRBV6-2/TRBV6-3	TRBJ2-4	-	CASSYSQGENIQYF	TGTGCCAGCAGTTACTCCCAGGGAGAAAACATTCAGTACTTC
-	TRBV5-1	TRBJ2-7	TRBD1	CANRPGTESYEQYF	TGCGCCAACAGGCCCGGGACAGAAAGCTACGAGCAGTACTTC
many	TRBV2	TRBJ2-2	TRBD1	CASSDGTGGTGELFF	TGTGCCAGCAGCGATGGGACAGGGGGCACCGGGGAGCTGTTTTTT
-	TRBV6-1	TRBJ1-1	-	CASSEPQGLGTEAFF	TGTGCCAGCAGTGAACCACAGGGATTGGGCACTGAAGCTTTCTTT
many	TRBV5-1	TRBJ1-3	-	CASSSNPGNTIYF	TGCGCCAGCAGCTCCAACCCTGGAAACACCATATATTTT
few	TRBV30	TRBJ2-7	TRBD2	CAWSVSSGSYEQYF	TGTGCCTGGAGTGTGTCTAGCGGCTCCTACGAGCAGTACTTC
few	TRBV12-3/TRBV12-4	TRBJ1-1	TRBD1	CASSPRTGGGSEAFF	TGTGCCAGCAGTCCGAGGACAGGGGGAGGTTCTGAAGCTTTCTTT
few	TRBV30	TRBJ2-2	-	CAWTRQENTGELFF	TGTGCCTGGACTCGACAGGAGAACACCGGGGAGCTGTTTTTT
-	TRBV4-1	TRBJ2-7	TRBD1	CASSQMPGQGSYEQYF	TGCGCCAGCAGCCAAATGCCGGGACAGGGGTCCTACGAGCAGTACTTC
-	TRBV5-1	TRBJ2-3	-	CASSSIDTQYF	TGCGCCAGCAGCTCGATAGATACGCAGTATTTT
few	TRBV6-1	TRBJ2-3	TRBD2	CASRFPGTSGGGTQYF	TGTGCCAGCAGATTTCCCGGGACTAGCGGGGGTGGTACGCAGTATTTT
-	TRBV24-1	TRBJ2-1	-	CATSDLSRYEQFF	TGTGCCACCAGTGATTTGAGCAGGTATGAGCAGTTCTTC
-	TRBV6-2/TRBV6-3	TRBJ2-5	TRBD1	CASRATGGWETQYF	TGTGCCAGCAGGGCGACAGGGGGCTGGGAGACCCAGTACTTC
many	TRBV27	TRBJ1-2	-	CASSPVTAGSYGYTF	TGTGCCAGCAGTCCAGTTACGGCGGGAAGCTATGGCTACACCTTC
few	TRBV7-9	TRBJ2-2	TRBD2	CASSGGLNTGELFF	TGTGCCAGCAGCGGGGGACTAAACACCGGGGAGCTGTTTTTT
-	TRBV6-1	TRBJ1-5	TRBD1	CASRQGALSNQPQHF	TGTGCCAGCAGACAGGGGGCTCTGAGCAATCAGCCCCAGCATTTT
many	TRBV5-1	TRBJ2-7	TRBD2	CASSWQTSGSTLYEQYF	TGCGCCAGCAGCTGGCAGACTAGCGGGAGCACTCTCTACGAGCAGTACTTC
many	TRBV2	TRBJ1-1	-	CASSEQGSTEAFF	TGTGCCAGCAGTGAACAGGGTTCCACTGAAGCTTTCTTT
many	TRBV20-1	TRBJ1-4	-	CSARDYLIDRNEKLFF	TGCAGTGCTAGAGATTACCTCATAGACCGAAATGAAAAACTGTTTTTT
-	TRBV5-1	TRBJ1-1	-	CASSPRDFTEAFF	TGCGCCAGCAGCCCCAGGGACTTTACCGAAGCTTTCTTT
-	TRBV5-1	TRBJ1-2	-	CASSLNGDNYGYTF	TGCGCCAGCAGCTTGAACGGCGATAACTATGGCTACACCTTC
many	TRBV30	TRBJ1-1	-	CAWSVRRNTEAFF	TGTGCCTGGAGTGTACGGAGGAACACTGAAGCTTTCTTT
-	TRBV7-9	TRBJ2-7	TRBD1	CASTETGGHYEQYF	TGTGCCAGCACCGAGACAGGGGGACACTACGAGCAGTACTTC
many	TRBV7-2	TRBJ1-1	TRBD1	CASSQDRVNTEAFF	TGCGCCAGCAGCCAGGACAGGGTGAACACTGAAGCTTTCTTT
few	TRBV3-1	TRBJ2-7	-	CASSQDRLIYEQYF	TGTGCCAGCAGCCAAGATAGGCTGATCTACGAGCAGTACTTC
few	TRBV19	TRBJ1-1	-	CASSLWGYTEAFF	TGTGCCAGTAGTCTCTGGGGGTACACTGAAGCTTTCTTT
-	TRBV6-5	TRBJ1-4	-	CASSYSSPPGGNEELLF	TGTGCCAGCAGTTACTCGAGCCCACCTGGGGGTAATGAAGAACTGCTTTTT
many	TRBV29-1	TRBJ2-6	TRBD1	CSVEAGGVSGANVLTF	TGCAGCGTTGAGGCAGGGGGCGTATCCGGGGCCAACGTCCTGACTTTC
many	TRBV20-1	TRBJ2-7	TRBD2	CSAIMGGRASNEQYF	TGCAGTGCTATAATGGGGGGGAGGGCCTCCAACGAGCAGTACTTC